This TCR beta chain emerged from a study of PD-L1 blockade in urothelial cancer. Libraries were prepared by immunoSEQ multiplex PCR; TCRdb keeps only in-frame clonotypes and omits some of them. The table includes around 57,000 clones, around four fifths detected once. Specified time point: pretreatment peripheral blood. The ends lost 8 bases at V and 4 bases at J; junction bases unmatched: 6. The CDR3 runs 13 residues. Germline V gives CDR1 MDHEN, CDR2 SYDVKM. This clone came up a few times. The gene calls are TRBV28 and TRBJ1-1; 8 bases are shared with TRBD1. The starting material was PBMCs, obtained around atezolizumab (anti-PD-L1) treatment. The sequence came from a man in his 70s with urothelial cancer. CDR3 nucleotide sequence: TGTGCCAGCGAGGATACAGGGGGCACTGAAGCTTTCTTT. It yields the protein CASEDTGGTEAFF.